A selection of T cell receptor beta chains follows, all from one sample in a study of early T cells in non-severe SARS-CoV-2 infection. TCRdb reprocessed the 5' RACE reads with MiXCR, giving one entry per CDR3 protein. The profile shows more than 50,000 distinct CDR3 sequences, roughly 13% of them singletons. The sample consisted of whole blood. These receptors all stem from an adult who was a healthcare worker with PCR-confirmed SARS-CoV-2 infection or an uninfected control (not recorded which). The CDR3 runs from the conserved cysteine through the conserved F or W. The D gene is left open where the match is weak. The size of a clone is reported for some rows only, either as once, few or many, or as a class for expanded clones.

j_call clone_size d_call v_call cdr3_nt cdr3_aa
TRBJ2-3 many NA TRBV4-1 TGCGCCAGCAGCCAAGCCCCGTCGACTAGCACAGATACGCAGTATTTT CASSQAPSTSTDTQYF
TRBJ2-3 NA NA TRBV11-3 TGTGCCAGCAAAAGGAGAAGCAGCACAGATACGCAGTATTTT CASKRRSSTDTQYF
TRBJ2-7 few TRBD1 TRBV4-2 TGTGCCAGCAGCCAGGTCACCGGGACAGGGTCCTACGAGCAGTACTTC CASSQVTGTGSYEQYF
TRBJ1-5 NA NA TRBV6-5 TGTGCCAGCAGTCCGGCAGGGAGGGGAAATCAGCCCCAGCATTTT CASSPAGRGNQPQHF
TRBJ2-7 few NA TRBV29-1 TGCAGCGTTGTAGCAGCACCATCCTACGAGCAGTACTTC CSVVAAPSYEQYF
TRBJ2-3 many TRBD2 TRBV28 TGTGCCAGTATTCGACGGGGGGGGCTCACAGATACGCAGTATTTT CASIRRGGLTDTQYF
TRBJ1-6 many NA TRBV2 TGTGCCAGCAAGACCGGGGCCCCCAATTCACCCCTCCACTTT CASKTGAPNSPLHF
TRBJ2-1 NA NA TRBV18 TGTGCCAGCTCATACAGCTCCTACAATGAGCAGTTCTTC CASSYSSYNEQFF
TRBJ2-1 NA NA TRBV13 TGTGCCAGCAGCTTGGGCTTCCCTTCCGGCTCCTACAATGAGCAGTTCTTC CASSLGFPSGSYNEQFF
TRBJ2-4 NA NA TRBV27 TGTGCCAGCAGAAAGTTGGGTGTTCAGTACTTC CASRKLGVQYF
TRBJ2-1 NA TRBD2 TRBV7-3 TGTGCCAGCAGCGCGACTAGCGGGAGTTTATTGGATGAGCAGTTCTTC CASSATSGSLLDEQFF
TRBJ1-5 many NA TRBV6-1 TGTGCCAGCAGTAGAGGGGGGAGCTGGAGCAATCAGCCCCAGCATTTT CASSRGGSWSNQPQHF
TRBJ2-1 few TRBD1 TRBV11-3 TGTGCCAGCAGCAAACAACAGGGGGGCAATGAGCAGTTCTTC CASSKQQGGNEQFF